The source of this T cell receptor (beta chain) is a study of molecular identifiers for immune sequencing clone quantification. Whole-study context: The replicate experiment used RNA from 20,000 or 100,000 naive CD8 cells. This RNA was split into five aliquots, and four of them were sequenced.

The sample holds a few counts of this clonotype. The bulk TCR libraries were made with methods described before and with listed TCR primers. TCRdb fed the PCR reads into MiXCR, producing one record per CDR3 protein. The sample contains around 320,000 distinct CDR3 sequences, roughly a quarter of which appear only once. V trimming: 3 bases; J trimming: 6 bases; junction bases outside the gene matches: 7. The CDR3 covers 15 residues. Germline V gene lookup returns CDR1 ENHRY and CDR2 SYGVKD. As CD8+CD4-CCR7+CD45RA+ cells, naive CD8 T cells were sorted. The chain uses TRBV10-3 and TRBJ2-3; 9 bases match TRBD2. The source material was naive CD8+ T cells from blood, with Jurkat cell RNA spiked in. Subset described: FACS-sorted CD8+CD4-CCR7+CD45RA+ naive T cells. The source of this sequence is a human donor in good health. Some libraries in this study had Jurkat cell RNA spiked in. The CDR3 reads CAISDPGLAGDTQYF. The DNA for the CDR3 is TGTGCCATCAGTGACCCGGGACTAGCCGGGGATACGCAGTATTTT.